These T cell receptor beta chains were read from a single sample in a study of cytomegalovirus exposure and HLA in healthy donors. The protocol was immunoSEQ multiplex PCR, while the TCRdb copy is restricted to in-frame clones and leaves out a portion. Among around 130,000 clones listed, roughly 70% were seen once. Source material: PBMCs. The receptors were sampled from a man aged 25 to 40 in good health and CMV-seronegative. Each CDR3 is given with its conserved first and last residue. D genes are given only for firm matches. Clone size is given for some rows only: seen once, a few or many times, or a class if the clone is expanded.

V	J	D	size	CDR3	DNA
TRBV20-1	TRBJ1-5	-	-	CSAREGQPQHF	TGCAGTGCTAGAGAGGGCCAGCCCCAGCATTTT
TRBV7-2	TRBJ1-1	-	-	CASSLSGGGLTEAFF	TGTGCCAGCAGCTTATCCGGGGGGGGGTTGACTGAAGCTTTCTTT
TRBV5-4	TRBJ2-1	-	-	CASNPGFGGEQFF	TGTGCCAGCAACCCTGGGTTTGGCGGAGAGCAGTTCTTC
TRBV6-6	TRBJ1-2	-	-	CASSYREAGSYGYTF	TGTGCCAGCAGTTACCGAGAGGCGGGGAGCTATGGCTACACCTTC
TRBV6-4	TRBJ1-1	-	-	CASSLTGNTEAFF	TGTGCCAGCAGTTTGACAGGGAACACTGAAGCTTTCTTT
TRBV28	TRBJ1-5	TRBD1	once	CASSPPGQGVTVPQHF	TGTGCCAGCAGCCCACCCGGCCAGGGGGTCACCGTTCCCCAGCATTTT
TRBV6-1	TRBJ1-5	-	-	CASSVDSDQPQHF	TGTGCCAGCAGTGTGGACAGTGACCAGCCCCAGCATTTT
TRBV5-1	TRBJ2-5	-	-	CASSPQETQYF	TGCGCCAGCAGCCCTCAGGAGACCCAGTACTTC
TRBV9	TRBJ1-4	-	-	CASSAPPNPGSSIEKLFF	TGTGCCAGCAGCGCCCCCCCCAACCCGGGGAGTTCTATAGAAAAACTGTTTTTT
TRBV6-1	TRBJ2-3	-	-	CASSDRDTQYF	TGTGCCAGCAGTGACCGAGATACGCAGTATTTT
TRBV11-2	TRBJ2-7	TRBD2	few	CASSPLDRRGGYEQYF	TGTGCCAGCAGTCCCCTTGATCGGCGGGGGGGTTACGAGCAGTACTTC
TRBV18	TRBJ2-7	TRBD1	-	CASSLGTASTYEQYF	TGTGCCAGCTCCCTTGGGACAGCCTCTACCTACGAGCAGTACTTC
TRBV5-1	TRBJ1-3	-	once	CASSLDVYGNTIYF	TGCGCCAGCAGCTTGGATGTGTATGGAAACACCATATATTTT
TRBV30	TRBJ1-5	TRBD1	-	CAWSGQGDQPQHF	TGTGCCTGGAGTGGACAGGGCGATCAGCCCCAGCATTTT
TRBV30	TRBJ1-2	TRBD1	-	CAWRWGTGSGYTF	TGTGCCTGGAGGTGGGGGACAGGGAGTGGCTACACCTTC
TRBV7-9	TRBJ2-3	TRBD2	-	CASSPGTSGYTDTQYF	TGTGCCAGCAGCCCCGGGACTAGCGGCTACACAGATACGCAGTATTTT
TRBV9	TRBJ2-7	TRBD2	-	CASSVDTSELYEQYF	TGTGCCAGCAGCGTAGATACTAGCGAGCTCTACGAGCAGTACTTC
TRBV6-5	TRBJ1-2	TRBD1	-	CASSRDRERGGYTF	TGTGCCAGCAGCCGGGACAGGGAACGAGGAGGCTACACCTTC
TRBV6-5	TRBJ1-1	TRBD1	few	CASRPRTGGRTEAFF	TGTGCCAGCAGACCCAGGACAGGGGGAAGGACTGAAGCTTTCTTT
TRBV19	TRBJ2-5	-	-	CASSIPGASWETQYF	TGTGCCAGTAGTATCCCAGGGGCGAGTTGGGAGACCCAGTACTTC
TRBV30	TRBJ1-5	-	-	CAWGQENSNQPQHF	TGTGCCTGGGGGCAGGAAAATAGCAATCAGCCCCAGCATTTT
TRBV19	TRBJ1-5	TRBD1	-	CASSIGGTGGNQPQHF	TGTGCCAGTAGTATAGGGGGGACAGGGGGCAATCAGCCCCAGCATTTT
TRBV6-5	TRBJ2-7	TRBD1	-	CASSYSGDSSYEQYF	TGTGCCAGCAGTTACTCGGGGGACAGCTCCTACGAGCAGTACTTC
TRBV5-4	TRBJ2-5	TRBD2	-	CASSWDALAAQETQYF	TGTGCCAGCAGCTGGGACGCTCTAGCGGCTCAAGAGACCCAGTACTTC
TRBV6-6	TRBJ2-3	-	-	CASSPWTAITDTQYF	TGTGCCAGCAGTCCTTGGACAGCCATCACAGATACGCAGTATTTT
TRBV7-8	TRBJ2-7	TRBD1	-	CASSRTTGDYEQYF	TGTGCCAGCAGCCGAACGACAGGGGACTACGAGCAGTACTTC
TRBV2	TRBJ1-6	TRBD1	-	CASVGQGIGNSPLHF	TGTGCCAGCGTGGGACAGGGGATCGGTAATTCACCCCTCCACTTT
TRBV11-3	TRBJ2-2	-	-	CASSFAQAPTGELFF	TGTGCCAGCAGTTTCGCGCAGGCCCCCACCGGGGAGCTGTTTTTT
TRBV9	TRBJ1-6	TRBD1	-	CASSVRQGDSPLHF	TGTGCCAGCAGCGTAAGACAGGGGGATTCACCCCTCCACTTT
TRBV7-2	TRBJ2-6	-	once	CASSSYRAGANVLTF	TGTGCCAGCAGCTCCTACAGGGCTGGGGCCAACGTCCTGACTTTC
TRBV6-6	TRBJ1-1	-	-	CASSYSTGSEAFF	TGTGCCAGCAGTTACTCTACAGGGTCTGAAGCTTTCTTT
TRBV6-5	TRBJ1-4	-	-	CASSYSMPVNEKLFF	TGTGCCAGCAGTTACTCGATGCCAGTTAATGAAAAACTGTTTTTT
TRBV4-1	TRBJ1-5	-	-	CASSQPQGQADYSNQPQHF	TGCGCCAGCAGCCAACCCCAAGGGCAGGCAGACTATAGCAATCAGCCCCAGCATTTT